This T cell receptor (beta chain) was sequenced for a study of cytomegalovirus exposure and HLA in healthy donors. Germline CDR1 reads KGHSH; CDR2 reads LQKENI. V lost 3 bases, J lost 3 bases, and 1 base stayed unmatched. The CDR3 is made up of 14 amino acids. Researchers ran the PCR with 60 Vbeta and 13 Jbeta primers. This table comes from immunoSEQ multiplex PCR, and its TCRdb copy is limited to in-frame clones, with some not included. The table has about 130,000 clones, around 70% seen once. The chain is built from TRBV18 and TRBJ1-3; TRBD1 matches 8 bases. The specimen was PBMCs. This TCR derives from a woman between 35 and 50 years old in good health and CMV-seropositive. The CDR3 region has the DNA TGTGCCAGCTCACCCACAGGGGGTGGAAACACCATATATTTT. Its protein is CASSPTGGGNTIYF.